One sample yielded the 5 T cell receptor beta chains listed below, sequenced in a study of shared clonotypes between healthy human individuals. The protocol was immunoSEQ multiplex PCR, while the TCRdb copy is restricted to in-frame clones and leaves out a portion. Of approximately 810,000 clones listed, over 90% are singletons. Naive CD8 cells, CD45RO-negative and positively selected for CCR7, excluded terminally differentiated effector memory CD45RA+ cells. Sequencing was performed on naive CD8+ T cells sorted from blood. Receptors originate from a man in his thirties or forties in good health.

The chain is built from TRBV7-2 and TRBJ2-7; 7 nucleotides line up with TRBD1. The CDR3 is 14 amino acids. In germline, CDR1 is SGHTA, CDR2 FQGNSA. V was pared by 3 bases and J by 1 base, with 3 bases of the junction left unmatched. The DNA of the CDR3 is TGTGCCAGCAGCTTCCTGGGACAGTCCTACGAGCAGTACTTC. Its translation is CASSFLGQSYEQYF.

This clone was recorded only once. The rearrangement links TRBV2 to TRBJ2-3, with a tentative D call TRBD2 (6 bases). The CDR3 runs to 16 residues. Germline V gene lookup returns CDR1 SNHLY and CDR2 FYNNEI. The germline V and J ends were trimmed by 7 bases and 0 bases, with 17 bases remaining between them. The CDR3 loop is CASIRTRGLSTDTQYF. As DNA, the CDR3 is TGTGCCAGCATTCGTACGAGGGGACTGAGCACAGATACGCAGTATTTT.

The chain has TRBV6-1 and TRBJ2-3; no definite D call. CDR3 size: 11 residues. Trimming took 6 bases from V and 3 from J, leaving 4 bases between them. The germline CDR1 and CDR2 sequences are MNHNS and SASEGT. CDR3 in amino acids: CASRDTDTQYF. CDR3 bases: TGTGCCAGCAGGGATACAGATACGCAGTATTTT.

DNA for the CDR3: TGCGCCAGCAGCCTCCTAGCGGGAAGGGTTTACGAGCAGTACTTC. It codes for CASSLLAGRVYEQYF. The rearrangement links TRBV4-1 to TRBJ2-7; TRBD2 aligns across 9 bases. Trimming took 4 bases from V and 4 from J; bases not matched to a gene: 8. The CDR3 is made up of 15 amino acids. Germline V lookup: CDR1 MGHRA, CDR2 YSYEKL.

The rearrangement uses TRBV13 and TRBJ1-2; possibly TRBD1 for D (6 bases). Germline V lookup: CDR1 PRHDT, CDR2 FYEKMQ (reference sequence). V gave up 1 base and J gave up 12 bases, with 12 bases separating them. The CDR3 contains 12 residues. The CDR3, as DNA: TGTGCCAGCAGCTTAGAACAGGGATCCCACACCTTC. It translates to CASSLEQGSHTF.